This note documents a single T cell receptor (beta chain) sequence. One end of the junction varies from germline; a read error may be responsible. In the source study's methods: Cell counts per sample came from amplifying reference gene primers. Measured with immunoSEQ multiplex PCR; TCRdb has only the in-frame clones, and not every one. That table supplies the V and J calls and clone size; D and trimming were determined from the DNA. The sample contains roughly 55,000 clones, around 80% of which appear only once. The CDR3 consists of 15 residues. CDR1 is SGHKS and CDR2 is YYEKEE in the germline V gene (reference sequence). This sample is part of a study of blood T cell repertoires in COVID-19.

Source material: peripheral blood. The source is a human donor in a cohort sampled during active COVID-19. The chain couples TRBV5-5 to TRBJ2-5, with TRBD1 identical over 7 bases. The DNA for the CDR3 is TGTGCCAGCAGCCCCGCCGTGGACAGGCTCTACACCGTGGACTTC. It translates to CASSPAVDRLYTVDF.